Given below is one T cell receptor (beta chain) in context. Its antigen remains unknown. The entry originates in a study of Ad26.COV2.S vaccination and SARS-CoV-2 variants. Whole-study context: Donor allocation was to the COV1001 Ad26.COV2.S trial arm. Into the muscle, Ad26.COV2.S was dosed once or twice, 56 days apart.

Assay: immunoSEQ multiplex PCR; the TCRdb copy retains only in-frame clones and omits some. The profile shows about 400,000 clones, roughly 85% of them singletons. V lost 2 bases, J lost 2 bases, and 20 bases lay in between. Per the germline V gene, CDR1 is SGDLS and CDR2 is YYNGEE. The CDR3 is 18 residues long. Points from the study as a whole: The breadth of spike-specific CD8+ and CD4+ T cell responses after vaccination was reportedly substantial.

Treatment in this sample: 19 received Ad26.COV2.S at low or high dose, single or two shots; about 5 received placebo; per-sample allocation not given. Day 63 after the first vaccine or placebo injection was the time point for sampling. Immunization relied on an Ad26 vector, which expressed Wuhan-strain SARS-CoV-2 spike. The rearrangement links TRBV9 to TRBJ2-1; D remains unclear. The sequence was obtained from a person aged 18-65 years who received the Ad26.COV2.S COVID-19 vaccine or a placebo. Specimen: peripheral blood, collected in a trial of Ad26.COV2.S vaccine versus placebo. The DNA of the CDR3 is TGTGCCAGCAGCGTGGCCGCCCAGCCTCACGACGCCTACAATGAGCAGTTCTTC. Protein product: CASSVAAQPHDAYNEQFF. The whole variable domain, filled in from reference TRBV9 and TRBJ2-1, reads DSGVTQTPKHLITATGQRVTLRCSPRSGDLSVYWYQQSLDQGLQFLIQYYNGEERAKGNILERFSAQQFPDLHSELNLSSLELGDSALYFCASSVAAQPHDAYNEQFFGPGTRLTVL.